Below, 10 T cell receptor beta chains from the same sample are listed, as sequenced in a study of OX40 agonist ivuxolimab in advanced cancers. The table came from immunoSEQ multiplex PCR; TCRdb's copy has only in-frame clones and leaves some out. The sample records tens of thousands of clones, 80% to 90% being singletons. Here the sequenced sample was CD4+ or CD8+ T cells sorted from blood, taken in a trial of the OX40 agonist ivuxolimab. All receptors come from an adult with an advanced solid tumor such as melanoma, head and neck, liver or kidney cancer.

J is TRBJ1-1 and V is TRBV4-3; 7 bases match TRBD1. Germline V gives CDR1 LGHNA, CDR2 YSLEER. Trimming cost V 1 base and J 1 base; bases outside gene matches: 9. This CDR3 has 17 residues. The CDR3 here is CASSQVPWGQQNTEAFF. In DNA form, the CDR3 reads TGCGCCAGCAGCCAAGTCCCTTGGGGACAGCAGAACACTGAAGCTTTCTTT.

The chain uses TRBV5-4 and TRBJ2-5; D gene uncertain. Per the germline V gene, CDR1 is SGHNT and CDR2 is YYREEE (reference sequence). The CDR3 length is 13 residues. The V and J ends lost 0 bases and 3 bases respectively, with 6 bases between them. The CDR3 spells CASSLVSEETQYF. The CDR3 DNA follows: TGTGCCAGCAGCTTGGTGTCCGAAGAGACCCAGTACTTC.

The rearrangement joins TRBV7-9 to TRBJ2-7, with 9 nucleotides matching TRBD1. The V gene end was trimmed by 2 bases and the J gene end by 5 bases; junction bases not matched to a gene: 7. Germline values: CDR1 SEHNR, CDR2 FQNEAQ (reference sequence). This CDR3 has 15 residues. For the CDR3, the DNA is TGTGCCAGCAGCTTACCGGGACAGGGAAACCACGAGCAGTACTTC. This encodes CASSLPGQGNHEQYF. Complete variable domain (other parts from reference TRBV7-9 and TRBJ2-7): DTGVSQNPRHKITKRGQNVTFRCDPISEHNRLYWYRQTLGQGPEFLTYFQNEAQLEKSRLLSDRFSAERPKGSFSTLEIQRTEQGDSAMYLCASSLPGQGNHEQYFGPGTRLTVT.

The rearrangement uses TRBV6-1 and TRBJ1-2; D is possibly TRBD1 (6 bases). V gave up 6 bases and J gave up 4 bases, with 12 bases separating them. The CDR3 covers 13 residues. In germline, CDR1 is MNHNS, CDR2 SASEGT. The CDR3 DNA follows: TGTGCCAGCAGCCCAGGGGAAGTCTATGGCTACACCTTC. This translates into CASSPGEVYGYTF.

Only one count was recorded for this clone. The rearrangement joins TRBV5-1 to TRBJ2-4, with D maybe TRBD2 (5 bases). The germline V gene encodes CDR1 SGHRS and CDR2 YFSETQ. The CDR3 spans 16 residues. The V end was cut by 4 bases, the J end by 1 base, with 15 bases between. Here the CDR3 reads CASSPEGSSAKNIQYF. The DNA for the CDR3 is TGCGCCAGCAGCCCGGAAGGGAGTTCCGCCAAAAACATTCAGTACTTC. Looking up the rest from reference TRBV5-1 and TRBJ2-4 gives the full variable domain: KAGVTQTPRYLIKTRGQQVTLSCSPISGHRSVSWYQQTPGQGLQFLFEYFSETQRNKGNFPGRFSGRQFSNSRSEMNVSTLELGDSALYLCASSPEGSSAKNIQYFGAGTRLSVL.

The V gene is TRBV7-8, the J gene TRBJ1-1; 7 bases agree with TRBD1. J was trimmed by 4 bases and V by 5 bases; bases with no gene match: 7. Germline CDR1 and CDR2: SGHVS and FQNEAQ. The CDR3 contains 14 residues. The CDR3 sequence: CASSSYDRATEAFF. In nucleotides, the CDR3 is TGTGCCAGCAGCAGCTACGACAGGGCCACTGAAGCTTTCTTT.

CDR3 nucleotides: TGTGCCAGCAGCTTAGTCCCCCTTAGCAATCAGCCCCAGCATTTT. Translating it yields CASSLVPLSNQPQHF. V usage is TRBV7-2 and J usage is TRBJ1-5; D call uncertain. The V and J ends lost 1 base and 0 bases respectively, with 7 bases between them. The CDR3 extends over 15 amino acids. Germline values: CDR1 SGHTA, CDR2 FQGNSA. The full variable domain, its missing parts supplied by reference TRBV7-2 and TRBJ1-5, is GAGVSQSPSNKVTEKGKDVELRCDPISGHTALYWYRQSLGQGLEFLIYFQGNSAPDKSGLPSDRFSAERTGGSVSTLTIQRTQQEDSAVYLCASSLVPLSNQPQHFGDGTRLSIL.

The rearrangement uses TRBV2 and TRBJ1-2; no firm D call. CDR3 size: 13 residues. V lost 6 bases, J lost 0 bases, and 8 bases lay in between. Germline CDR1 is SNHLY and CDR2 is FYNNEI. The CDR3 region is CASRVKANYGYTF. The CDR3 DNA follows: TGTGCCAGCAGAGTCAAAGCTAACTATGGCTACACCTTC. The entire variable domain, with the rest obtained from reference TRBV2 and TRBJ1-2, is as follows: EPEVTQTPSHQVTQMGQEVILRCVPISNHLYFYWYRQILGQKVEFLVSFYNNEISEKSEIFDDQFSVERPDGSNFTLKIRSTKLEDSAMYFCASRVKANYGYTFGSGTRLTVV.

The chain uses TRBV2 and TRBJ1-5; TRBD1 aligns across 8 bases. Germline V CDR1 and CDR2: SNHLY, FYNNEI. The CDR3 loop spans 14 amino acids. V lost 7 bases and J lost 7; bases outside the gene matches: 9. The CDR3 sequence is CASTAGGSIQPQHF. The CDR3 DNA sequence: TGTGCCAGCACCGCAGGGGGCTCTATCCAGCCCCAGCATTTT.

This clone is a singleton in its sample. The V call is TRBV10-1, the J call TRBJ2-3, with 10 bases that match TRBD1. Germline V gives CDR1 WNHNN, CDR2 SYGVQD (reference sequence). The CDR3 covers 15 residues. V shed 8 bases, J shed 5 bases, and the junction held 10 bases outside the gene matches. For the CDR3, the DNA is TGCGCCAGCTTCTCTCGGACAGGGGGAGAAGATACGCAGTATTTT. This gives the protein CASFSRTGGEDTQYF.